These 6 T cell receptor beta chains were all obtained from the same sample, sequenced in a study of blood T cell repertoires in COVID-19. Profiling relied on immunoSEQ multiplex PCR, and the TCRdb table lists in-frame clones only, not all of them. This table has some 42,000 clones, around four fifths appearing once. The sample taken for sequencing was peripheral blood. The source of these receptors is a man between 50 and 59 years old with active COVID-19.

This sequence joins TRBV19 and TRBJ1-4, with D hard to call. Trimming removed 2 bases from V and 0 bases from J, with 4 bases in between. The CDR3 is 14 residues long. Germline CDR1 reads LNHDA; CDR2 reads SQIVND (reference sequence). The CDR3 bases are TGTGCCAGTAGTATAACTCCAACTAATGAAAAACTGTTTTTT. It specifies CASSITPTNEKLFF.

The chain combines TRBV7-9 with TRBJ2-7; 12 nucleotides align to TRBD1. Germline CDR1 and CDR2: SEHNR and FQNEAQ (reference sequence). There are 17 residues in the CDR3. J was trimmed by 7 bases and V by 1 base; bases with no gene match: 11. The CDR3 loop is CASSLGIRDRGQGEQYF. DNA of the CDR3: TGTGCCAGCAGCTTAGGGATTCGGGACAGGGGGCAAGGAGAGCAGTACTTC.

The V gene is TRBV7-2, the J gene TRBJ2-7, with 7 bases matching TRBD1. The trim removed 5 bases at V and 3 bases at J, leaving 10 bases unmatched. CDR3 length: 15 amino acids. Germline-derived CDR1 and CDR2 are SGHTA and FQGNSA. CDR3 sequence (DNA): TGTGCCAGCAGCCCGTCACAGGGGCCCCACTACGAGCAGTACTTC. Protein product: CASSPSQGPHYEQYF.

The rearrangement uses TRBV15 and TRBJ2-7; the match to TRBD2 covers 9 bases. From germline, CDR1 is LNHNV and CDR2 YYDKDF (reference sequence). V gave up 0 bases and J gave up 5 bases; unmatched junction bases: 5. The CDR3 length is 15 residues. CDR3 in DNA: TGTGCCACCAGCAGAGATCTCCTAGCGGGAAACGAGCAGTACTTC. This encodes CATSRDLLAGNEQYF.

V usage is TRBV11-3 and J usage is TRBJ1-1, with D unresolved. There are 15 residues in the CDR3. Germline V gives CDR1 SGHNT, CDR2 YENEEA. Trimming removed 5 bases from V and 0 bases from J, with 13 bases in between. CDR3 nucleotides: TGTGCCAGCAGCGAACTTGGCGGGGTGAACACTGAAGCTTTCTTT. Its translation is CASSELGGVNTEAFF.

This clone came up a few times. The chain is built from TRBV19 and TRBJ2-3; a possible D gene is TRBD2 (5 bases). The CDR3 length is 16 residues. Trimming took 5 bases from V and 1 from J, leaving 16 bases between them. Looked up from germline, CDR1 is LNHDA and CDR2 is SQIVND (reference sequence). This CDR3 is CASSAGGRAGTDTQYF. In nucleotides, the CDR3 is TGTGCCAGTAGTGCCGGAGGTAGGGCCGGCACAGATACGCAGTATTTT.